The 3 T cell receptor beta chains reported below all come from one sample, sequenced in a study of cytotoxic CD8 clonotypes in ibrutinib-treated CLL. Profiling relied on immunoSEQ multiplex PCR, and the TCRdb table lists in-frame clones only, not all of them. This repertoire shows tens of thousands of clones, 60% to 80% found once; its top ten account for roughly 12%. The sequencing here drew on PBMCs, taken after 12 months of ibrutinib treatment. These receptor sequences come from a human donor with chronic lymphocytic leukemia.

The sample holds a few counts of this clone. The chain links TRBV5-1 to TRBJ2-7, with D maybe TRBD2 (5 bases). The germline gives CDR1 SGHRS, CDR2 YFSETQ. With 4 bases removed from V and 2 bases from J, the gap between germline ends came to 10 bases. CDR3 size: 13 residues. This chain's CDR3 is CASSLERAYEQYF. In nucleotides, the CDR3 is TGCGCCAGCAGCCTGGAGAGGGCCTACGAGCAGTACTTC. The full variable domain, in which reference TRBV5-1 and TRBJ2-7 provide the parts outside the CDR3, is KAGVTQTPRYLIKTRGQQVTLSCSPISGHRSVSWYQQTPGQGLQFLFEYFSETQRNKGNFPGRFSGRQFSNSRSEMNVSTLELGDSALYLCASSLERAYEQYFGPGTRLTVT.

This clone appeared a few times. The chain has TRBV2 and TRBJ2-7; D ambiguous. Looked up from germline, CDR1 is SNHLY and CDR2 is FYNNEI. Trimming stripped 5 bases from V and 0 bases from J, with 8 bases between. This CDR3 comprises 13 residues. The CDR3 region has the DNA TGTGCCAGCAGTTTCCACGGCTCCTACGAGCAGTACTTC. Encoded protein: CASSFHGSYEQYF. Together with reference TRBV2 and TRBJ2-7, the CDR3 gives the full variable domain: EPEVTQTPSHQVTQMGQEVILRCVPISNHLYFYWYRQILGQKVEFLVSFYNNEISEKSEIFDDQFSVERPDGSNFTLKIRSTKLEDSAMYFCASSFHGSYEQYFGPGTRLTVT.

The rearrangement links TRBV7-2 to TRBJ1-6; no definite D call. This CDR3 contains 14 residues. Looked up from germline, CDR1 is SGHTA and CDR2 is FQGNSA. V lost 5 bases, J lost 13 bases, and 18 bases lay in between. CDR3: CASSRTTAPDPLHF. CDR3 in DNA: TGTGCCAGCAGCCGGACTACTGCCCCGGATCCCCTCCACTTT.